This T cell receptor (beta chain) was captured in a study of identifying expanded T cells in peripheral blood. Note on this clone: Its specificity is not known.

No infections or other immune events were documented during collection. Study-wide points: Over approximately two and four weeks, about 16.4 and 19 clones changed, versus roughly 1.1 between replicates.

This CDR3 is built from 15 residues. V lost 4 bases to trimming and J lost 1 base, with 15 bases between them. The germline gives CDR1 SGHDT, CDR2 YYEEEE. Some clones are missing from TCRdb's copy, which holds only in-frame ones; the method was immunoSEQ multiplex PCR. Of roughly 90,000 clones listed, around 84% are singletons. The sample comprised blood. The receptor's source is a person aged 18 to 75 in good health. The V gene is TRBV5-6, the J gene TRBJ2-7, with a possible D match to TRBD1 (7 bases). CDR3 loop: CASSVPSGGSYEQYF. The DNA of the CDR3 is TGTGCCAGCAGCGTGCCCTCAGGGGGGTCCTACGAGCAGTACTTC.